This T cell receptor beta chain was identified during a study of T cell responses to AZD1222 COVID-19 vaccine. A remark on this clone: What it recognizes is unknown.

Regarding the study as a whole: It should be noted that donors were predominantly white British and more often female, and clonal diversity was possibly underestimated.

Trimming at V came to 4 bases and at J to 2 bases, leaving 8 bases not matched to a gene. CDR3 length: 16 amino acids. The germline V gene has CDR1 LNHDA and CDR2 SQIVND (reference sequence). TCRdb's copy holds only in-frame clones and misses some; the assay was immunoSEQ multiplex PCR. The sample holds some 170,000 clones; just under 95% are singletons and the top ten take more than 0.85%. The sample here was peripheral blood, taken 28 days after the second dose of the MenACWY control vaccine. J is TRBJ1-1 and V is TRBV19, with 9 bases matching TRBD1. This TCR came from an adult who received the MenACWY meningococcal vaccine as a control. The CDR3 is CASSTGQGMTNTEAFF. CDR3 bases: TGTGCCAGTAGTACAGGACAGGGGATGACAAACACTGAAGCTTTCTTT.